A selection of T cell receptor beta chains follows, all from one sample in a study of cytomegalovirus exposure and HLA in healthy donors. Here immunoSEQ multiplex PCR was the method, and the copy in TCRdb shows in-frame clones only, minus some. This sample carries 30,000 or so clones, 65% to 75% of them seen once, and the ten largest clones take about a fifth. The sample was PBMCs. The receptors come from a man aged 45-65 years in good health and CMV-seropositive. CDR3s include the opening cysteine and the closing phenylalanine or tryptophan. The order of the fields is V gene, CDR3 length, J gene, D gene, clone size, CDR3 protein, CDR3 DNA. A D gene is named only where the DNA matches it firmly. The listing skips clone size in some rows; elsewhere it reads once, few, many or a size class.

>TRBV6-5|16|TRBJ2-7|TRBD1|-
CASSYVPGQEIYEQYF
TGTGCCAGCAGTTACGTTCCGGGACAGGAAATCTACGAGCAGTACTTC
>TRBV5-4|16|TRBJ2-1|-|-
CASSFDPGTPYNEQFF
TGTGCCAGCAGCTTTGACCCCGGGACTCCTTACAATGAGCAGTTCTTC
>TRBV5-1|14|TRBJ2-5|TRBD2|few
CASSVAGVQETQYF
TGCGCCAGCAGCGTAGCGGGGGTCCAAGAGACCCAGTACTTC
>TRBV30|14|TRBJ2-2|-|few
CAWSSGSNTGELFF
TGTGCCTGGAGTTCAGGGTCCAACACCGGGGAGCTGTTTTTT
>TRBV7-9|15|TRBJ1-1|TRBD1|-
CASSSPDRGRTEAFF
TGTGCCAGCAGCTCCCCGGACAGGGGGCGAACTGAAGCTTTCTTT
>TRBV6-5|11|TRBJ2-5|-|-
CASSPGETQYF
TGTGCCAGCAGTCCAGGGGAGACCCAGTACTTC
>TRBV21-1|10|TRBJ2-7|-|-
CAIDHRGKYF
TGTGCCATTGACCACAGGGGAAAGTACTTC
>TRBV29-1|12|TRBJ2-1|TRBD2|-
CSVTSRYNEQFF
TGCAGCGTGACTAGCCGGTACAATGAGCAGTTCTTC
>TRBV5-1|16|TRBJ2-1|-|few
CASSLDGRGSYNEQFF
TGCGCCAGCAGCTTGGATGGGCGGGGCTCCTACAATGAGCAGTTCTTC
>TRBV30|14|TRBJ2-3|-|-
CAWSFGANTDTQYF
TGTGCCTGGAGTTTTGGGGCAAACACAGATACGCAGTATTTT
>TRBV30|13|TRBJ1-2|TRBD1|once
CAWSSGQGRGYTF
TGTGCCTGGAGTTCTGGACAGGGAAGGGGCTACACCTTC
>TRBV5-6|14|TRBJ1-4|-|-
CASSLVRSNEKLFF
TGTGCCAGCAGCTTAGTCAGGTCTAATGAAAAACTGTTTTTT
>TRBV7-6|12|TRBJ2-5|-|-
CASGGNQETQYF
TGTGCCAGCGGAGGTAACCAAGAGACCCAGTACTTC
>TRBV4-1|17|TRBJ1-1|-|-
CASSQLWGRAMNTEAFF
TGCGCCAGCAGCCAACTTTGGGGGCGGGCAATGAACACTGAAGCTTTCTTT
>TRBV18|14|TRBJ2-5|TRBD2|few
CASSPGGREETQYF
TGTGCCAGCTCACCTGGCGGGAGAGAGGAGACCCAGTACTTC
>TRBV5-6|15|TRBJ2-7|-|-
CASSESFAAAYEQYF
TGTGCCAGCAGTGAGTCTTTTGCGGCGGCTTACGAGCAGTACTTC